This TCR beta chain originates from a study of OX40 agonist ivuxolimab in advanced cancers. Study information: The dose of intravenous ivuxolimab that patients received every 2 weeks ranged from 0.01 to 10 mg/kg. It was permissible to have had prior anti-PD-1, anti-PD-L1 or anti-CTLA-4 therapy, and around 40% had some. General observations from the study: Certain nonresponders likewise exhibited a low normalized T-cell clonal expansion. Antigen specificity of clonally expanded peripheral T cells was not established.

V lost 3 bases to trimming and J lost 0 bases; unmatched junction nucleotides: 10. Germline loops: CDR1 MNHEY, CDR2 SMNVEV (reference sequence). This CDR3 is built from 19 residues. To note about this clone: What it binds is unknown.

Method: immunoSEQ multiplex PCR; TCRdb's copy keeps in-frame clones and lacks some. The repertoire holds approximately 75,000 clones, with roughly 90% as singletons. The chain carries TRBV27 and TRBJ2-6; TRBD1 matches 8 bases. This specimen consisted of CD4+ or CD8+ T cells sorted from blood, obtained in a trial of the OX40 agonist ivuxolimab. This sequence originates from an adult with an advanced solid tumor such as melanoma, head and neck, liver or kidney cancer. The CDR3 loop is CASSFSGQGATSGANVLTF. CDR3 sequence (DNA): TGTGCCAGCAGTTTTTCAGGACAGGGAGCTACCTCTGGGGCCAACGTCCTGACTTTC.